This record covers a single T cell receptor beta chain. TCRdb called the PCR reads again in MiXCR, with one record for every CDR3 protein. The data hold approximately 9,400 distinct CDR3 sequences, with approximately 58% observed a single time. This record belongs to a study of tumor-infiltrating lymphocytes in oesophageal squamous cell carcinoma. Germline trimming cut 5 bases from V and 1 base from J; bases unmatched to any gene: 4. Germline lookup yields CDR1 SGHVS and CDR2 FNYEAQ. This CDR3 contains 15 residues. The chain is built from TRBV7-6 and TRBJ2-2; TRBD2 matches 7 bases. Sequencing was carried out using esophageal tumor tissue. The receptor was isolated from a female donor with esophageal squamous cell carcinoma. The DNA for the CDR3 is TGTGCCAGCAGCCGGACGGGAGGGAACACCGGGGAGCTGTTTTTT. Residues: CASSRTGGNTGELFF.